The source of this TCR beta chain is a study of breast tumors, draining lymph nodes, adjacent tissues. This CDR3 region has 15 residues. CDR1 and CDR2 (germline): SGHTS, YDEGEE. The V end was cut by 1 base, the J end by 6 bases, with 13 bases between. TCRdb itself ran the multiplex PCR reads through MiXCR, one entry per CDR3 protein. Found here are 150,000 to 200,000 distinct CDR3 sequences, 30% to 40% of them singletons; the top ten hold 3.8%. Samples came from axillary lymph nodes draining the breast cancer. Many counts were recorded for this clonotype. Input material: axillary lymph node tissue. V gene TRBV5-8 combines with J gene TRBJ2-2, with D perhaps TRBD1 or TRBD2 (5 bases each). The clonotype comes from a female donor with breast cancer. Some clones in this sample may be carry-over from other donors' samples. CDR3 nucleotides: TGTGCCAGCAGCTTGCAGGGACGAGAGGCCGGGGAGCTGTTTTTT. Translated, it gives CASSLQGREAGELFF.